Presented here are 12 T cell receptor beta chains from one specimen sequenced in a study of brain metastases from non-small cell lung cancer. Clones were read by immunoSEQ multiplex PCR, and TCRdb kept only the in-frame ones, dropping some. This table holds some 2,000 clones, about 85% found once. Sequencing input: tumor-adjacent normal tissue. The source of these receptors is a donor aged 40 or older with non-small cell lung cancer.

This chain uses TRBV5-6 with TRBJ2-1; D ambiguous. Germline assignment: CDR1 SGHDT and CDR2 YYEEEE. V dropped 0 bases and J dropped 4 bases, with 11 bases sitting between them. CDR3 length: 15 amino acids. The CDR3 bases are TGTGCCAGCAGCTTGGTAGGGCAAGGGTACAATGAGCAGTTCTTC. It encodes CASSLVGQGYNEQFF.

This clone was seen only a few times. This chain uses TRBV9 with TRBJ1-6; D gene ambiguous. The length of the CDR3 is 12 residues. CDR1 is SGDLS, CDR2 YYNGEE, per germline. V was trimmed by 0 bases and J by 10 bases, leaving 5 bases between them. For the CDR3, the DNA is TGTGCCAGCAGCGTAGGGAGCTCACCCCTCCACTTT. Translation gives CASSVGSSPLHF.

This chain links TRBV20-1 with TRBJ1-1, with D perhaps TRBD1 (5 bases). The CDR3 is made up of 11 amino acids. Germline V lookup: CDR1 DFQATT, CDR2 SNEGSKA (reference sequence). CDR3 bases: TGCAGCGGGGCCCTCAACACTGAAGCTTTCTTT. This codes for CSGALNTEAFF.

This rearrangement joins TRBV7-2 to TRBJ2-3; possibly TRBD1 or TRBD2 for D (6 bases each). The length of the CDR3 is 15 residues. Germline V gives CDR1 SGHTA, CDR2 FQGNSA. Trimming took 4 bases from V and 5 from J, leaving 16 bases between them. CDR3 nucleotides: TGTGCCAGCAGCTCCGCCGGGGGCGGGGTAGATACGCAGTATTTT. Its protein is CASSSAGGGVDTQYF.

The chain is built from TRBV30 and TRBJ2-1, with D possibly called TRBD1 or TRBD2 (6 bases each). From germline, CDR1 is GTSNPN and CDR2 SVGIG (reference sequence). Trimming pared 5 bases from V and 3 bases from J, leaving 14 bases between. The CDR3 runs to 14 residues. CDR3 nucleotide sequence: TGTGCCTGGCAACCGGGGGCGGGCTACAATGAGCAGTTCTTC. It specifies CAWQPGAGYNEQFF.

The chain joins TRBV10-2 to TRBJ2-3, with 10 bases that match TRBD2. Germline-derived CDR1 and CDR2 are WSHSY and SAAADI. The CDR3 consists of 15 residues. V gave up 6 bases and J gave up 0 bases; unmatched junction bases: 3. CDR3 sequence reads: CASRSGGASTDTQYF. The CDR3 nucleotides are TGCGCCAGCAGAAGCGGGGGGGCGAGCACAGATACGCAGTATTTT.

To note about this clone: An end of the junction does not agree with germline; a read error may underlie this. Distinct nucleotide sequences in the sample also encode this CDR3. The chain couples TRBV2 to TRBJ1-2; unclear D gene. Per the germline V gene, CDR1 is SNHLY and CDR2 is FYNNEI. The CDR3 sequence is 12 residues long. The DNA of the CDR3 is TGTGCCACCCATAAGAGGGTTGATGGCTACACTTTC. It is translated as CATHKRVDGYTF.

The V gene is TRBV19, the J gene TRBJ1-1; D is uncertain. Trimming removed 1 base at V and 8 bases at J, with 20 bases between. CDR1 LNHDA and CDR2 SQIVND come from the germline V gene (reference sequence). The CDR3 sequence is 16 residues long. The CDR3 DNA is TGTGCCAGTAGTATAGCCCAGTCGAGGCGAGGCTCCGAAGCTTTCTTT. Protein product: CASSIAQSRRGSEAFF. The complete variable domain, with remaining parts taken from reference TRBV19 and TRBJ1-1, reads DGGITQSPKYLFRKEGQNVTLSCEQNLNHDAMYWYRQDPGQGLRLIYYSQIVNDFQKGDIAEGYSVSREKKESFPLTVTSAQKNPTAFYLCASSIAQSRRGSEAFFGQGTRLTVV.

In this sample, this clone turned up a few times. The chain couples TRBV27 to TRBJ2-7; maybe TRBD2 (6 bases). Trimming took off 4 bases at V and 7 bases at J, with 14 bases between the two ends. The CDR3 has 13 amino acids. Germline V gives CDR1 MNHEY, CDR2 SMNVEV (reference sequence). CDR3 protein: CASSSTVEGEQYF. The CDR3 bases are TGTGCCAGCAGTTCGACCGTGGAGGGTGAGCAGTACTTC.

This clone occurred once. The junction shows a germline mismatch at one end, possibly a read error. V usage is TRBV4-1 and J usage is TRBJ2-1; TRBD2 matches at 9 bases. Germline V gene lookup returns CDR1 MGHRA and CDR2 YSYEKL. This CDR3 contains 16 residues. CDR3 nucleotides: TGCGCCAGCAACCAAGAGCCCAGCGGGGGGTACAATGAGCAGTTCTTC. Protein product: CASNQEPSGGYNEQFF.

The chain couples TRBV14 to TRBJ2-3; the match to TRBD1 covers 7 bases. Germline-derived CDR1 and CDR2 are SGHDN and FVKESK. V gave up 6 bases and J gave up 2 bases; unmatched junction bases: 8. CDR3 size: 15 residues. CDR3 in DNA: TGTGCCAGCAGTCTAACAGGGGCCTACACAGATACGCAGTATTTT. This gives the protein CASSLTGAYTDTQYF.

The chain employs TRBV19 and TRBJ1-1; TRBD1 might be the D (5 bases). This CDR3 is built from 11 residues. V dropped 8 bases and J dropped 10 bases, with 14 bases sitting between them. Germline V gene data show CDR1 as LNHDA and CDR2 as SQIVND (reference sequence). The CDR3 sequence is CASGQARRAFF. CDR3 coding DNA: TGTGCCAGTGGACAAGCGAGGAGAGCTTTCTTT.